One sample yielded the 27 T cell receptor beta chains listed below, sequenced in a study of cytomegalovirus exposure and HLA in healthy donors. PCR was performed using 60 Vbeta and 13 Jbeta primers. Sequenced by immunoSEQ multiplex PCR; TCRdb stores in-frame clones only, minus some. The table shows some 140,000 clones, with 74% occurring only once. Sequenced: PBMCs. The receptor set was obtained from a young man in good health and CMV-seronegative.

The chain recombines TRBV10-3 with TRBJ2-3; TRBD1 matches 9 bases. CDR1 and CDR2 from the germline V gene are ENHRY and SYGVKD. The ends lost 2 bases at V and 1 base at J; junction bases unmatched: 4. The CDR3 is 16 amino acids. CDR3 amino acids: CAISEATGGRTDTQYF. CDR3 nucleotide sequence: TGTGCCATCAGTGAGGCTACAGGGGGCCGCACAGATACGCAGTATTTT.

The genes are TRBV30 and TRBJ1-6; D is unresolved. CDR3 length equals 15 residues. The V gene's germline CDR1 is GTSNPN and CDR2 SVGIG (reference sequence). V was clipped by 6 bases and J by 3 bases, with 15 bases between them. The CDR3 DNA follows: TGTGCCTGTCTTCCCGGGAGCAACTATAATTCACCCCTCCACTTT. Its protein product is CACLPGSNYNSPLHF.

The chain joins TRBV18 to TRBJ2-2; 8 bases are a match to TRBD1. CDR1 is KGHSH, CDR2 LQKENI, per germline. V trimming: 0 bases; J trimming: 6 bases; junction bases outside the gene matches: 9. The CDR3 loop spans 17 amino acids. The CDR3 loop reads CASSPPNTGGNAGELFF. The CDR3 nucleotides read TGTGCCAGCTCACCACCGAACACAGGGGGAAATGCCGGGGAGCTGTTTTTT.

The genes are TRBV19 and TRBJ1-1; D is unclear. The CDR3 is made up of 13 amino acids. The V end was cut by 3 bases, the J end by 0 bases, with 5 bases between. The germline CDR1 and CDR2 sequences are LNHDA and SQIVND (reference sequence). The CDR3 DNA reads TGTGCCAGTAGTATTAGCATGAACACTGAAGCTTTCTTT. Translated: CASSISMNTEAFF.

The rearrangement links TRBV6-5 to TRBJ1-1, with D maybe TRBD1 (5 bases). The CDR3 covers 13 residues. Trimming cost V 1 base and J 8 bases, with 11 bases left between them. Germline V gives CDR1 MNHEY, CDR2 SVGAGI. The CDR3 reads CASSYFGGAEAFF. The CDR3 coding sequence is TGTGCCAGCAGTTACTTCGGGGGAGCAGAAGCTTTCTTT.

The gene calls are TRBV11-2 and TRBJ2-1; D gene uncertain. Germline CDR1 reads SGHAT; CDR2 reads FQNNGV. Trimming stripped 6 bases from V and 4 bases from J, with 13 bases between. The CDR3 runs 14 residues. CDR3 residues: CASRFGLGYNEQFF. In DNA, the CDR3 is TGTGCCAGCAGGTTCGGTCTAGGATACAATGAGCAGTTCTTC. The whole variable domain, remainder taken from reference TRBV11-2 and TRBJ2-1, is EAGVAQSPRYKIIEKRQSVAFWCNPISGHATLYWYQQILGQGPKLLIQFQNNGVVDDSQLPKDRFSAERLKGVDSTLKIQPAKLEDSAVYLCASRFGLGYNEQFFGPGTRLTVL.

The genes are TRBV5-4 and TRBJ2-1, with TRBD2 matching over 7 bases. V was clipped by 1 base and J by 2 bases; unmatched bases: 3. In germline, CDR1 is SGHNT, CDR2 YYREEE (reference sequence). CDR3 length equals 15 residues. The CDR3 nucleotides are TGTGCCAGCAGCTTGAGGGACTACCCCTACAATGAGCAGTTCTTC. Its translation: CASSLRDYPYNEQFF.

This clone was observed a handful of times. The CDR3 here is CASSRTGIYGYTF. DNA for the CDR3: TGTGCCAGCAGTCGGACGGGGATATATGGCTACACCTTC. This rearrangement joins TRBV7-2 to TRBJ1-2, with no clear D. CDR1 is SGHTA, CDR2 FQGNSA, per germline. V was pared by 6 bases and J by 5 bases, with 13 bases between. This CDR3 spans 13 amino acids. The entire variable domain, with the rest obtained from reference TRBV7-2 and TRBJ1-2, is as follows: GAGVSQSPSNKVTEKGKDVELRCDPISGHTALYWYRQSLGQGLEFLIYFQGNSAPDKSGLPSDRFSAERTGGSVSTLTIQRTQQEDSAVYLCASSRTGIYGYTFGSGTRLTVV.

The chain links TRBV28 to TRBJ1-5; TRBD1 agrees at 8 bases. CDR3 length: 16 amino acids. V shed 2 bases, J shed 4 bases, and the junction held 7 bases outside the gene matches. From germline, CDR1 is MDHEN and CDR2 SYDVKM. The CDR3 DNA sequence: TGTGCCAGCAGTTTAGGTGACAGGGGCGGGAATCAGCCCCAGCATTTT. Translated, it gives CASSLGDRGGNQPQHF.

The V call is TRBV28, the J call TRBJ2-3; TRBD2 matches at 8 bases. This CDR3 is 16 amino acids long. Germline CDR1 is MDHEN and CDR2 is SYDVKM. J gave up 1 base and V 7 bases, and 10 bases lay outside the gene matches. As DNA, the CDR3 is TGTGCCAGCATGTCGGTCAGCGGGGGCCGCACAGATACGCAGTATTTT. Its translation is CASMSVSGGRTDTQYF.

The chain joins TRBV6-1 to TRBJ1-5, with a tentative D call TRBD1 (5 bases). Between the trimmed V and J ends, which lost 2 bases and 7 bases, there was a span of 15 bases. Germline V gene lookup returns CDR1 MNHNS and CDR2 SASEGT. This CDR3 has 15 amino acids. The CDR3 loop is CASSEYGQGGQPQHF. CDR3 nucleotide sequence: TGTGCCAGCAGTGAATATGGGCAGGGAGGACAGCCCCAGCATTTT.

In this sample, this clone turned up a few times. The rearrangement uses TRBV7-2 and TRBJ2-2; 7 nucleotides agree with TRBD1. The CDR3 runs to 16 residues. Germline V gene lookup returns CDR1 SGHTA and CDR2 FQGNSA. V lost 4 bases, J lost 1 base, and 6 bases stayed unmatched. CDR3 loop: CASSSKTGRNTGELFF. The CDR3 DNA is TGTGCCAGCAGCTCAAAGACAGGGAGGAACACCGGGGAGCTGTTTTTT.

The chain is built from TRBV18 and TRBJ1-6; a possible D gene is TRBD1 (6 bases). Germline V lookup: CDR1 KGHSH, CDR2 LQKENI. The CDR3 extends over 15 amino acids. V lost 3 bases to trimming and J lost 7 bases, with 13 bases between them. The CDR3 protein is CASSPRGSGNSPLHF. CDR3 nucleotides: TGTGCCAGCTCACCCAGGGGATCGGGAAATTCACCCCTCCACTTT.

Relative to its sample, this clone is medium-sized. The V call is TRBV6-4, the J call TRBJ2-3; 13 bases match TRBD2. CDR1 and CDR2 from the germline V gene are MRHNA and SNTAGT. Trimming took 6 bases from V and 3 from J; bases not matched to a gene: 3. The CDR3 is 15 amino acids. The CDR3 protein is CASRRLAGGTDTQYF. The CDR3 DNA is TGTGCCAGCAGAAGACTAGCGGGGGGAACAGATACGCAGTATTTT.

The V and J genes are TRBV5-4 and TRBJ2-5, with TRBD2 matching 16 bases. The CDR3 consists of 17 residues. Germline values: CDR1 SGHNT, CDR2 YYREEE (reference sequence). The V and J ends lost 4 bases and 4 bases, in that order; junction bases with no gene match: 7. The CDR3 region is CASSPGTSGGASETQYF. In nucleotides, the CDR3 is TGTGCCAGCAGCCCCGGGACTAGCGGGGGGGCCTCAGAGACCCAGTACTTC.

The gene calls are TRBV6-1 and TRBJ1-2; 8 positions match TRBD1. This CDR3 region has 14 residues. CDR1 and CDR2 (germline): MNHNS, SASEGT. The trim removed 4 bases at V and 4 bases at J, leaving 5 bases unmatched. The CDR3 loop is CASSGAGGFYGYTF. The DNA of the CDR3 is TGTGCCAGCAGTGGGGCAGGGGGCTTCTATGGCTACACCTTC.

The V and J genes are TRBV7-2 and TRBJ2-7; weak D call: TRBD1 (5 bases). The germline CDR1 and CDR2 sequences are SGHTA and FQGNSA. Trimming removed 5 bases from V and 1 base from J, with 15 bases in between. The CDR3 extends over 15 amino acids. The chain's CDR3 is CASSHVGAGSYEQYF. The CDR3 DNA reads TGTGCCAGCAGCCACGTAGGGGCAGGATCCTACGAGCAGTACTTC.

This chain joins TRBV28 and TRBJ2-5; TRBD1 might be the D (5 bases). Germline CDR1 is MDHEN and CDR2 is SYDVKM. The CDR3 totals 13 residues. The ends were cut back, 5 bases at V and 1 base at J, with 8 bases in the middle. CDR3 in amino acids: CASSGHLQETQYF. In DNA, the CDR3 is TGTGCCAGCAGTGGACACCTCCAAGAGACCCAGTACTTC.

Regarding this clone: The sample contains more than one DNA sequence encoding this CDR3. This sequence joins TRBV6-1 and TRBJ1-5; possibly TRBD1 for D (5 bases). V shed 0 bases and J shed 4 bases, with 7 bases lying between them. There are 14 residues in the CDR3. CDR1 and CDR2 from the germline V gene are MNHNS and SASEGT. The CDR3: CASSEAGGNQPQHF. In DNA, the CDR3 is TGTGCCAGCAGTGAAGCCGGGGGGAATCAGCCCCAGCATTTT.

V is TRBV27 and J is TRBJ2-3; the D is unclear. V gave up 6 bases and J gave up 2 bases, with 12 bases separating them. This CDR3 comprises 14 residues. Germline V gives CDR1 MNHEY, CDR2 SMNVEV (reference sequence). CDR3 protein: CASSLFGTTDTQYF. The CDR3 DNA is TGTGCCAGCAGCTTGTTTGGCACCACAGATACGCAGTATTTT.

The rearrangement uses TRBV29-1 and TRBJ2-1, with 8 bases aligning to TRBD1. From germline, CDR1 is SQVTM and CDR2 ANQGSEA. This CDR3 region has 14 residues. In DNA, the CDR3 is TGCAGTGCCTCCGGGACAGGAGGGTACAATGAGCAGTTCTTC. Translating it yields CSASGTGGYNEQFF.

CDR3 amino acids: CASSQRTGNEQFF. The DNA for the CDR3 is TGCGCCAGCAGCCAACGGACAGGGAATGAGCAGTTCTTC. The V gene is TRBV4-1, the J gene TRBJ2-1; 8 bases fit TRBD1. Unmatched junction bases numbered 1, after V lost 2 bases and J lost 7 bases. Per the germline V gene, CDR1 is MGHRA and CDR2 is YSYEKL. The CDR3 has 13 amino acids.

This clone has a single count. V is TRBV6-1 and J is TRBJ2-7; D is ambiguous. Looked up from germline, CDR1 is MNHNS and CDR2 is SASEGT. This CDR3 is built from 13 residues. Trimming stripped 6 bases from V and 5 bases from J, with 14 bases between. The CDR3, as DNA: TGTGCCAGCAGCTCAGGTTTGGTCAACGAGCAGTACTTC. It yields the protein CASSSGLVNEQYF.

V and J are TRBV28 and TRBJ1-4, with 7 positions matching TRBD1. CDR1 and CDR2 (germline): MDHEN, SYDVKM. The CDR3 is 13 amino acids. Trimming cost V 10 bases and J 5 bases; bases outside gene matches: 7. The CDR3 DNA reads TGTGCCACCAGGGGACAGAGCAATGAAAAACTGTTTTTT. This translates into CATRGQSNEKLFF.

The rearrangement joins TRBV6-6 to TRBJ1-1; 8 bases agree with TRBD1. The CDR3 extends over 15 amino acids. CDR1 is MNHNY, CDR2 SVGAGI, per germline (reference sequence). With V trimmed by 6 bases and J by 4 bases, 10 bases remained unmatched. This CDR3 reads CASRGTGQDTTEAFF. The CDR3, as DNA: TGTGCCAGCAGAGGCACGGGACAGGACACCACTGAAGCTTTCTTT.

The V gene is TRBV7-2, the J gene TRBJ2-5, with TRBD2 matching over 10 bases. The CDR3 runs 17 residues. Germline V CDR1 and CDR2: SGHTA, FQGNSA. V trimming: 3 bases; J trimming: 1 base; junction bases outside the gene matches: 8. The chain's CDR3 is CASSFYVSSGGQETQYF. CDR3 nucleotide sequence: TGTGCCAGCAGCTTTTACGTGTCTAGCGGGGGCCAAGAGACCCAGTACTTC.

The chain uses TRBV2 and TRBJ2-6; no reliable D call. This CDR3 comprises 15 residues. Germline values: CDR1 SNHLY, CDR2 FYNNEI. Trimming cost V 8 bases and J 1 base, with 12 bases left between them. The CDR3 here is CASAGYGSGANVLTF. The CDR3 DNA reads TGTGCCAGCGCCGGGTATGGTTCTGGGGCCAACGTCCTGACTTTC.